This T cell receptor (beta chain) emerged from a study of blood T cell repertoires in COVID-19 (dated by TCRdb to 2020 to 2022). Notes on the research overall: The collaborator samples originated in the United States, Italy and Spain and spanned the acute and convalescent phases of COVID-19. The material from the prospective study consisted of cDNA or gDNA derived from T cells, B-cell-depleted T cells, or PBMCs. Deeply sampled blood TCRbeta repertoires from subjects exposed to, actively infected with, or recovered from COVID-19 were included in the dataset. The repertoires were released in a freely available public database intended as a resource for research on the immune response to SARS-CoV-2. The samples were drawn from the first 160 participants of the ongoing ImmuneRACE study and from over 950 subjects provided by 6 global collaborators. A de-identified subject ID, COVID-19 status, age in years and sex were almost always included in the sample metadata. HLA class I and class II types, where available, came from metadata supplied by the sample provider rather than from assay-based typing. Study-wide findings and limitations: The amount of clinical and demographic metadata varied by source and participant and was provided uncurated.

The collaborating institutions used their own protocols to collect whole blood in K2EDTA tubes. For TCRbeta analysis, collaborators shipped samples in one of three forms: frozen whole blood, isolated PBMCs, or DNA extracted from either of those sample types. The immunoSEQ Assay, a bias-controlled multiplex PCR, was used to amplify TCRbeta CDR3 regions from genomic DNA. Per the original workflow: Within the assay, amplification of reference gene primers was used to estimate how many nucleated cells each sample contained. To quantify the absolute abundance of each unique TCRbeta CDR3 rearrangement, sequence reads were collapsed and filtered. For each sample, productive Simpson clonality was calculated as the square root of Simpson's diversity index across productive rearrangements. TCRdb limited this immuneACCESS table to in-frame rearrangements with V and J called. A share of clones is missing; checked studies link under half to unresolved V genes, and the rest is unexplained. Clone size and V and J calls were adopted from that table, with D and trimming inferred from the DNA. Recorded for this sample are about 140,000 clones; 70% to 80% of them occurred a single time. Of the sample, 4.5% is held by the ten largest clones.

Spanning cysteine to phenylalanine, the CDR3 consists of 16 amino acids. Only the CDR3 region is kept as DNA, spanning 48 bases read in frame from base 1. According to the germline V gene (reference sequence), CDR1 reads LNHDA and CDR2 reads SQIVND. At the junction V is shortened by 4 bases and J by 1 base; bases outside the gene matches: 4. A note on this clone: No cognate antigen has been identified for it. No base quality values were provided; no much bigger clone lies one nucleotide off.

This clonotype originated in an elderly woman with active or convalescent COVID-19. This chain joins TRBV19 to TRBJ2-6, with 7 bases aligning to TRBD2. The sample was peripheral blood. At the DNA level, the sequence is TGTGCCAGTAGTACGCTGGGGGGGTCTGGGGCCAACGTCCTGACTTTC. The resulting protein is CASSTLGGSGANVLTF. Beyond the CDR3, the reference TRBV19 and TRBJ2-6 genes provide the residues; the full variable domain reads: DGGITQSPKYLFRKEGQNVTLSCEQNLNHDAMYWYRQDPGQGLRLIYYSQIVNDFQKGDIAEGYSVSREKKESFPLTVTSAQKNPTAFYLCASSTLGGSGANVLTFGAGSRLTVL.